This entry describes one T cell receptor (beta chain). The record originates from a study of blood T cell repertoires in COVID-19. Across the study: Samples came from the United States, Italy and Spain, spanning acute and convalescent COVID-19. The analysed material was cDNA or gDNA that came from T cells, B-cell-depleted T cells, or PBMCs.

In the original workflow: Reference gene primer amplification gave estimated nucleated cell counts. Generated by immunoSEQ multiplex PCR, the TCRdb table keeps only in-frame clones and is missing some. V and J calls and clone size follow that table, whereas D and trimming were derived from the DNA. Of around 120,000 clones in the sample, 75% to 90% were seen once. Sequencing was carried out using peripheral blood. This TCR derives from a man between 65 and 80 years old with acute or convalescent COVID-19.

The DNA of the CDR3 is TGTGCCAGCAGCGGCTGGGGGGGACAGGACGTCCCTCTGTTCTTC. Amino acids: CASSGWGGQDVPLFF. The chain has TRBV2 and TRBJ2-1, with a weak D call TRBD1 (8 bases). Germline V gene lookup returns CDR1 SNHLY and CDR2 FYNNEI. V lost 6 bases to trimming and J lost 15 bases, with 27 bases between them. The CDR3 spans 15 residues.